Listed here is a single T cell receptor (beta chain). The germline CDR1 and CDR2 sequences are SGHAT and FQNNGV. Trimming cost V 3 bases and J 6 bases; bases outside gene matches: 7. The CDR3 loop spans 14 amino acids. The sample is drawn from a study of graft-versus-host responses after intestinal transplantation. TCRdb's table, derived via immunoSEQ multiplex PCR, lists solely in-frame clones and lacks some. The data hold about 43,000 clones, with about 95% observed a single time. The rearrangement joins TRBV11-2 to TRBJ2-7; TRBD1 matches at 8 bases. The TCR comes from a human patient who received an intestinal transplant, so some T cells may come from the graft donor. This specimen was PBMCs, taken roughly 51 weeks after intestinal transplant. CDR3 sequence reads: CASSFRDRRGEQYF. The CDR3, as DNA: TGTGCCAGCAGCTTCCGGGACAGGAGGGGCGAGCAGTACTTC. The whole variable domain, filled in from reference TRBV11-2 and TRBJ2-7, reads EAGVAQSPRYKIIEKRQSVAFWCNPISGHATLYWYQQILGQGPKLLIQFQNNGVVDDSQLPKDRFSAERLKGVDSTLKIQPAKLEDSAVYLCASSFRDRRGEQYFGPGTRLTVT.